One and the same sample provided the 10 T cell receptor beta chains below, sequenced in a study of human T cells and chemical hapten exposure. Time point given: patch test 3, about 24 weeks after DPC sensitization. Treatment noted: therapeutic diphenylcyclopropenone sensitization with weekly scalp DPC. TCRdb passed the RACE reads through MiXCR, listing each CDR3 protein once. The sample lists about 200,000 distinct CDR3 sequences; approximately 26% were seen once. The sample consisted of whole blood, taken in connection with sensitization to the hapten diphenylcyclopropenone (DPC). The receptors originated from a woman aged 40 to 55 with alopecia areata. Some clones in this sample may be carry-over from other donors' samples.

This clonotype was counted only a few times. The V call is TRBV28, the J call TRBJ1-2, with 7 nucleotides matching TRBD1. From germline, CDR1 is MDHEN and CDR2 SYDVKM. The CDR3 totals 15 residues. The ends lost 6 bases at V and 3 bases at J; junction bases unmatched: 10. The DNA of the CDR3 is TGTGCCAGCAGCCCCTCGGGACAGCTACACTATGGCTACACCTTC. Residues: CASSPSGQLHYGYTF.

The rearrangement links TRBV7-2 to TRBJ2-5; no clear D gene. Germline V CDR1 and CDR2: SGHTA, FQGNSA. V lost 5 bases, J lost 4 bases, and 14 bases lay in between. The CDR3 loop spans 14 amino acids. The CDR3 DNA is TGTGCCAGCAGCCCCAGTGGCGTTAGAGAGACCCAGTACTTC. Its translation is CASSPSGVRETQYF.

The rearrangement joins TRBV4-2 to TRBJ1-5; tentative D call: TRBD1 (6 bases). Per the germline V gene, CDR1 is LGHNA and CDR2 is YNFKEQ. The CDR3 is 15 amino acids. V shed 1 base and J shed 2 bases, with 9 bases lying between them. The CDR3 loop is CASSQVQGGNQPQHF. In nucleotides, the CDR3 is TGTGCCAGCAGCCAAGTACAGGGAGGCAATCAGCCCCAGCATTTT.

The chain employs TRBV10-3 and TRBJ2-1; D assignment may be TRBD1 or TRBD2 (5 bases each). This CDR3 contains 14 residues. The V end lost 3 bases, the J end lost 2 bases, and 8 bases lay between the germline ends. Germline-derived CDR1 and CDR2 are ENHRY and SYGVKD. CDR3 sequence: CAISDREPYNEQFF. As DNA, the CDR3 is TGTGCCATCAGTGACAGGGAGCCCTACAATGAGCAGTTCTTC.

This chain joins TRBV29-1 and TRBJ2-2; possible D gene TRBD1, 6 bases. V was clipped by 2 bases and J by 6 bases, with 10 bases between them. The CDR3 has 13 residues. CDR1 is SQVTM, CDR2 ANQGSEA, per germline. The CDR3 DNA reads TGCAGCGTTGAAAAACAGGGTTCCGGGGAGCTGTTTTTT. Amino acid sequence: CSVEKQGSGELFF.

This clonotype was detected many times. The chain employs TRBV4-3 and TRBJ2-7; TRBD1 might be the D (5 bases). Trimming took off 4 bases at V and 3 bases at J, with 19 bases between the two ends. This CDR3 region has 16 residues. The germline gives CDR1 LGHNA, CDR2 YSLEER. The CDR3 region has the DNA TGCGCCAGCAGCCCAACACGGACACCGGAGCACTACGAGCAGTACTTC. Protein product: CASSPTRTPEHYEQYF.

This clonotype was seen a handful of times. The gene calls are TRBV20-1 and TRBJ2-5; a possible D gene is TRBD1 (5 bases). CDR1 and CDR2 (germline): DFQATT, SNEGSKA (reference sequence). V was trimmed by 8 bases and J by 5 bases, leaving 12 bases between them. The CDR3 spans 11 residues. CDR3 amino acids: CSQRGLETQYF. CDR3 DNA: TGCAGTCAAAGGGGTTTGGAGACCCAGTACTTC.

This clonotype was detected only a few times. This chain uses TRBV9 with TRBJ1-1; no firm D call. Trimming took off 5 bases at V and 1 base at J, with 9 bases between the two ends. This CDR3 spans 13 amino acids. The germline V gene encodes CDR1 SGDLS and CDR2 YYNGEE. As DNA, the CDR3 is TGTGCCAGCAGTCAACAGCCGAACACTGAAGCTTTCTTT. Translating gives CASSQQPNTEAFF. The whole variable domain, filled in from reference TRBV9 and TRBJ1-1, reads DSGVTQTPKHLITATGQRVTLRCSPRSGDLSVYWYQQSLDQGLQFLIQYYNGEERAKGNILERFSAQQFPDLHSELNLSSLELGDSALYFCASSQQPNTEAFFGQGTRLTVV.

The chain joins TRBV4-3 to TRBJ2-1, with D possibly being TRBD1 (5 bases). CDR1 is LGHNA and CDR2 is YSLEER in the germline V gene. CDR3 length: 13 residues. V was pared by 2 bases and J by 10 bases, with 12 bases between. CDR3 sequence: CASSQRGTLEQFF. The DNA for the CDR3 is TGCGCCAGCAGCCAAAGGGGAACTTTGGAGCAGTTCTTC.

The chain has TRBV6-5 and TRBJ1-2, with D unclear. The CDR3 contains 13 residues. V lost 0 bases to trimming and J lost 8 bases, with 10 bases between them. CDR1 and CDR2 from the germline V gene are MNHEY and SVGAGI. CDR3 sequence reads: CASSYSGSKGYTF. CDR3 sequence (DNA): TGTGCCAGCAGTTACTCCGGCTCGAAAGGCTACACCTTC.